Below are 7 T cell receptor beta chains sequenced from a single sample in a study of cytomegalovirus exposure and HLA in healthy donors. PCR used 60 Vbeta primers and 13 Jbeta primers. Method: immunoSEQ multiplex PCR; TCRdb's copy keeps in-frame clones and lacks some. The sample holds fewer than 140,000 clones, roughly 71% seen once. The sequenced material came from PBMCs. Receptors were obtained from a male donor in good health and CMV-seropositive.

In nucleotides, the CDR3 is TGCAGCGTCGACCTAGCGGGAGGACGTAAAATTTACAATGAGCAGTTCTTC. Translating gives CSVDLAGGRKIYNEQFF. This chain uses TRBV29-1 with TRBJ2-1, with TRBD2 identical over 11 bases. Trimming at V came to 6 bases and at J to 4 bases, leaving 14 bases not matched to a gene. Germline-derived CDR1 and CDR2 are SQVTM and ANQGSEA. The CDR3 runs 17 residues.

The rearrangement uses TRBV4-1 and TRBJ2-3; D is undetermined. The ends were cut back, 2 bases at V and 0 bases at J, with 15 bases in the middle. Germline CDR1 reads MGHRA; CDR2 reads YSYEKL. The CDR3 covers 17 residues. The DNA of the CDR3 is TGCGCCAGCAGCCAACCTGAATCGGCAGGAAGCACAGATACGCAGTATTTT. This sequence encodes CASSQPESAGSTDTQYF.

This clone was seen just once. The chain is built from TRBV7-9 and TRBJ2-7; D possibly corresponds to TRBD1 (5 bases). Trimming removed 1 base at V and 3 bases at J, with 10 bases between. The CDR3 length is 14 residues. CDR1 is SEHNR and CDR2 is FQNEAQ in the germline V gene (reference sequence). This chain's CDR3 is CASSLGQGLYEQYF. Here the CDR3 DNA reads TGTGCCAGCAGCTTAGGGCAGGGTCTCTACGAGCAGTACTTC.

The V and J genes are TRBV5-4 and TRBJ1-1, with 8 bases fitting TRBD1. Germline assignment: CDR1 SGHNT and CDR2 YYREEE (reference sequence). V lost 3 bases, J lost 8 bases, and 6 bases stayed unmatched. The CDR3 extends over 13 amino acids. For the CDR3, the DNA is TGTGCCAGCAGCTCCGGACAGGGAAAGGAAGCTTTCTTT. This gives the protein CASSSGQGKEAFF.

V is TRBV7-9 and J is TRBJ2-2; possibly TRBD1 for D (5 bases). The germline gives CDR1 SEHNR, CDR2 FQNEAQ (reference sequence). The CDR3 runs to 12 residues. The DNA of the CDR3 is TGTGACGTGGGCAGGGCCACCGGGGAGCTGTTTTTT. Protein product: CDVGRATGELFF.

The chain's CDR3 is CASSFGQGGAQETQYF. The CDR3 DNA reads TGTGCCAGCAGCTTCGGACAGGGAGGGGCCCAAGAGACCCAGTACTTC. J is TRBJ2-5 and V is TRBV7-6; tentative D call: TRBD1 (8 bases). The CDR3 has 16 residues. V was cut by 3 bases and J by 1 base, with 15 bases left in between. Germline V gene lookup returns CDR1 SGHVS and CDR2 FNYEAQ. The full variable domain, its missing parts supplied by reference TRBV7-6 and TRBJ2-5, is GAGVSQSPRYKVTKRGQDVALRCDPISGHVSLYWYRQALGQGPEFLTYFNYEAQQDKSGLPNDRFSAERPEGSISTLTIQRTEQRDSAMYRCASSFGQGGAQETQYFGPGTRLLVL.

The chain carries TRBV7-2 and TRBJ1-6, with 9 positions matching TRBD1. The CDR3 is 15 amino acids. V gave up 4 bases and J gave up 10 bases; unmatched junction bases: 8. CDR1 and CDR2 (germline): SGHTA, FQGNSA. This CDR3 is CASSSQGAVGSPLHF. DNA for the CDR3: TGTGCCAGCAGCTCACAGGGGGCGGTTGGCTCACCCCTCCACTTT.